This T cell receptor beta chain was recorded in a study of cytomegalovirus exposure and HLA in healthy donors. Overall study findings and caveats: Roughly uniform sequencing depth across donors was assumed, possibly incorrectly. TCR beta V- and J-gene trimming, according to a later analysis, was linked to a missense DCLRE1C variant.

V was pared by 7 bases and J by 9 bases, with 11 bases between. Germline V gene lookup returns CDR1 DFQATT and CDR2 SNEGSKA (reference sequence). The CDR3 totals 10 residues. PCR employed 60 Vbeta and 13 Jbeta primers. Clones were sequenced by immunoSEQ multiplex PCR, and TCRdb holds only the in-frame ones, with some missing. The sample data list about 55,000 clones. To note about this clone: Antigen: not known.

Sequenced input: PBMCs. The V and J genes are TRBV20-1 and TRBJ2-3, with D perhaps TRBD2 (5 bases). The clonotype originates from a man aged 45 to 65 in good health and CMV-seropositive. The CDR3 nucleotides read TGCAGTGTCGGTGGAGGCACGCAGTATTTT. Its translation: CSVGGGTQYF.